This T cell receptor (beta chain) is drawn from a study of regulatory T cells in long-lasting Graves disease. Findings and limits, study-wide: It was in persistent disease that TRBV28, TRBJ1-2 and TRBJ2-5 were favored. Rather than thyroid tissue, only peripheral blood underwent study.

Time point reported: newly diagnosed GD, antithyroid drugs for less than 3 months. PBMCs provided the RNA from which the TCR library was made. The TCR beta library used iRepertoire HTBI primers with Arm-PCR amplification of CDR3. In the original processing: Across the samples, identification revealed about 62 TRBV and more than 11 TRBJ segments. TCRdb analysed the multiplex PCR reads with MiXCR anew, one entry per CDR3 protein. The V and J calls and clone size are TCRdb's, not the authors'. The sample shows 450,000 to 600,000 distinct CDR3 sequences, 13% of them seen only once. V lost 6 bases to trimming and J lost 4 bases, with 27 bases between them. The CDR3 contains 18 residues. This clonotype was seen many times. What it recognizes is unknown. This same sample was also taken into another study, of T cells in Graves' hyperthyroidism and ophthalmopathy.

Sequenced here: peripheral blood mononuclear cells (PBMCs), sampled at new diagnosis, from a patient treated with antithyroid drugs. V and J are TRBV12-3 or TRBV12-4 and TRBJ1-1; D unclear. The clonotype originates from a man between 25 and 39 years old with Graves disease. The CDR3 DNA reads as TGTGCCAGCAGCGGAGAGGGCGGAGCTTTTTACCGGGGCACTGAAGCTTTCTTT. Protein product: CASSGEGGAFYRGTEAFF.